This T cell receptor (beta chain) was observed in a study of OX40 agonist ivuxolimab in advanced cancers. General study points: CD4+ and CD8+ T cells in blood underwent clonal expansion by week 6 at 0.1 to 3.0 mg/kg. Antigen specificity remained undetermined for the expanded peripheral T cells. Normalized expansion of T-cell clones was also low for some nonresponders.

CDR1 is SGHRS, CDR2 YFSETQ, per germline. The CDR3 spans 17 residues. V was trimmed by 1 base and J by 0 bases, leaving 16 bases between them. Sequencing used immunoSEQ multiplex PCR; TCRdb keeps in-frame clones, though not all of them. This table holds 70,000 to 80,000 clones, about 84% found once. This clone was seen more than once but under ten times. Its antigen is unidentified. The chain has TRBV5-1 and TRBJ1-1; D gene ambiguous. The TCR comes from an adult with an advanced solid tumor such as melanoma, head and neck, liver or kidney cancer. Here the sequenced sample was CD4+ or CD8+ T cells sorted from blood, taken in a trial of the OX40 agonist ivuxolimab. The DNA of the CDR3 is TGCGCCAGCAGCTTGCCTGTCGGACTGAGTATGAACACTGAAGCTTTCTTT. Its translation is CASSLPVGLSMNTEAFF. Variable domain in full (rest from reference TRBV5-1 and TRBJ1-1): KAGVTQTPRYLIKTRGQQVTLSCSPISGHRSVSWYQQTPGQGLQFLFEYFSETQRNKGNFPGRFSGRQFSNSRSEMNVSTLELGDSALYLCASSLPVGLSMNTEAFFGQGTRLTVV.